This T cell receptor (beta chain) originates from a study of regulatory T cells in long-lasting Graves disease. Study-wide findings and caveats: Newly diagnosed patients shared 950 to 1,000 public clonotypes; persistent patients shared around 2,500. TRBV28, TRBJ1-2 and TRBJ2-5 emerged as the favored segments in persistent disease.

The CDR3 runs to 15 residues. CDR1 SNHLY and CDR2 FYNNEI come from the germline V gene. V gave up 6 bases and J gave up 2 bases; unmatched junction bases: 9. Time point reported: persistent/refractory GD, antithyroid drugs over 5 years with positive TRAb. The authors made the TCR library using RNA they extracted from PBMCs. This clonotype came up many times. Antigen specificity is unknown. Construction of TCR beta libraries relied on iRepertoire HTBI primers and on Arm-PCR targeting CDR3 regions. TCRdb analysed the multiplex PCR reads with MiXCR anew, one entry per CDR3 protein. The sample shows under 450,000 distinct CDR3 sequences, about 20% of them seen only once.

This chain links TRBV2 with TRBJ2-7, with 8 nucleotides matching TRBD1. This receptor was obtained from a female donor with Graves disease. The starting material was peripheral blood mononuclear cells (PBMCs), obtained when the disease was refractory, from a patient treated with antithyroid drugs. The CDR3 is CASSKEQGVTYEQYF. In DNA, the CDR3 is TGTGCCAGCAGCAAAGAACAGGGGGTTACCTACGAGCAGTACTTC.